This TCR beta chain was found in a study of CD8 T cells in Susac syndrome. Study results and limitations: In Susac syndrome, CD4+ T cell repertoires lacked any clonal expansion.

When the RNA was reverse transcribed, random hexamers were used with an input of 0.5 to 1 ug. The CDR3 of TCR beta was amplified by immunoSEQ multiplex PCR across 54 Vbeta and 13 Jbeta. Via MiXCR, TCRdb re-called the immunoSEQ multiplex PCR reads, giving one row per CDR3 protein. The sample consists of 160,000 or so distinct CDR3 sequences, roughly 96% of them appearing once. About this clonotype itself: Its antigen is not identified.

Germline CDR1 is SNHLY and CDR2 is FYNNEI. The CDR3 covers 15 residues. V lost 2 bases to trimming and J lost 6 bases, with 16 bases between them. The chain recombines TRBV2 with TRBJ1-2, with D maybe TRBD1 (6 bases). This sequence originates from a human donor with Susac syndrome. Sequencing used CD4+ T cells from PBMCs. The CDR3 sequence is CASSEIGQNWDGYTF. DNA of the CDR3: TGTGCCAGCAGTGAAATAGGACAGAACTGGGATGGCTACACCTTC.